These 32 T cell receptor beta chains originate from one sample sequenced in a study of T-cell reconstitution after alpha-beta-depleted transplantation in children. A TCRbeta library incorporating unique molecular identifiers was prepared. TCRdb reprocessed the PCR reads via MiXCR and lists one record per CDR3 protein. The sample shows around 670,000 distinct CDR3 sequences, around 14% of them seen only once. Sequencing used PBMCs, obtained before TCRalphabeta/CD19-depleted stem cell transplant. These receptors were obtained from a girl aged 2-10 years with congenital amegakaryocytic thrombocytopenia, due to receive a stem cell transplant.

J is TRBJ2-1 and V is TRBV4-2; D is possibly TRBD2 (6 bases). The V and J ends lost 2 bases and 4 bases respectively, with 15 bases between them. The CDR3 consists of 16 residues. CDR1 LGHNA and CDR2 YNFKEQ come from the germline V gene. The CDR3 is CASSQTGTYIYNEQFF. The CDR3 nucleotides are TGTGCCAGCAGCCAAACCGGGACTTATATATACAATGAGCAGTTCTTC.

This clonotype showed up just a few times. The genes are TRBV7-2 and TRBJ1-3; TRBD1 matches 9 bases. Trimming took 2 bases from V and 4 from J; bases not matched to a gene: 6. Looked up from germline, CDR1 is SGHTA and CDR2 is FQGNSA. This CDR3 comprises 16 residues. The CDR3 nucleotides are TGTGCCAGCAGCTTACGCCGACAGGGGGGCGGAAACACCATATATTTT. Its translation is CASSLRRQGGGNTIYF. The full variable domain, in which reference TRBV7-2 and TRBJ1-3 provide the parts outside the CDR3, is GAGVSQSPSNKVTEKGKDVELRCDPISGHTALYWYRQSLGQGLEFLIYFQGNSAPDKSGLPSDRFSAERTGGSVSTLTIQRTQQEDSAVYLCASSLRRQGGGNTIYFGEGSWLTVV.

This clonotype was picked up a small number of times. The chain combines TRBV29-1 with TRBJ2-7, with a weak D call TRBD1 (6 bases). CDR3 length: 13 amino acids. Germline CDR1 is SQVTM and CDR2 is ANQGSEA. Trimming removed 4 bases from V and 3 bases from J, with 13 bases in between. For the CDR3, the DNA is TGCAGCGTTGTACAGGGTCCCAACTACGAGCAGTACTTC. It is translated as CSVVQGPNYEQYF.

This clonotype has a handful of counts. The CDR3 DNA reads as TGTGCCATTGGGAATTCCTACAATGAGCAGTTCTTC. This gives the protein CAIGNSYNEQFF. V and J are TRBV10-3 and TRBJ2-1; no firm D call. The CDR3 loop spans 12 amino acids. CDR1 is ENHRY, CDR2 SYGVKD, per germline. The V gene lost 9 bases and the J gene lost 1 base, with 7 bases spanning the gap.

This clonotype was detected many times. This chain connects TRBV7-9 to TRBJ2-1, with 9 bases lining up with TRBD2. The V and J ends lost 4 bases and 0 bases, in that order; junction bases with no gene match: 7. CDR1 and CDR2 (germline): SEHNR, FQNEAQ (reference sequence). This CDR3 spans 17 amino acids. In DNA form, the CDR3 reads TGTGCCAGCAGCTCGACCCTTAGCGGGAGCTCCTACAATGAGCAGTTCTTC. Translation gives CASSSTLSGSSYNEQFF.

The chain links TRBV27 to TRBJ1-2; 9 positions match TRBD1. Germline lookup yields CDR1 MNHEY and CDR2 SMNVEV (reference sequence). There are 15 residues in the CDR3. Germline trimming cut 6 bases from V and 7 bases from J; bases unmatched to any gene: 12. The CDR3 DNA follows: TGTGCCAGCAGCCAAACCGGGACAGGGTTGGGTGGCTACACCTTC. It codes for CASSQTGTGLGGYTF.

This clonotype was detected ten times or more. This sequence joins TRBV29-1 and TRBJ1-2; tentative D call: TRBD1 (6 bases). Germline V lookup: CDR1 SQVTM, CDR2 ANQGSEA. V was trimmed by 2 bases and J by 4 bases, leaving 11 bases between them. This CDR3 has 13 amino acids. CDR3 bases: TGCAGCGTTGAATCGGGGGGGCCCTATGGCTACACCTTC. Translating it yields CSVESGGPYGYTF.

On this clonotype: Being one base from a much bigger clone, this may be a read error. J is TRBJ2-1 and V is TRBV6-5, with D perhaps matching TRBD2 (6 bases). V was clipped by 0 bases and J by 7 bases, with 13 bases between them. From germline, CDR1 is MNHEY and CDR2 SVGAGI. The CDR3 covers 15 residues. The CDR3 DNA is TGTGCCAGCAGTTACTCGAAGGGACTGCCGAATGAGCAGTTCTTC. It specifies CASSYSKGLPNEQFF.

Notes on this clonotype: A single base separates this from a much larger clone, so it may be a read error. V and J are TRBV5-1 and TRBJ1-4, with D possibly being TRBD1 (6 bases). The V gene lost 2 bases and the J gene lost 11 bases, with 16 bases spanning the gap. Germline V gene data show CDR1 as SGHRS and CDR2 as YFSETQ. The CDR3 consists of 14 residues. This CDR3 reads CASSLSTGLDKLFF. The CDR3 bases are TGCGCCAGCAGCTTATCGACAGGTTTGGATAAACTGTTTTTT.

This clonotype has a handful of counts. The chain combines TRBV20-1 with TRBJ2-3; TRBD2 agrees at 16 bases. CDR3 length equals 17 residues. Germline values: CDR1 DFQATT, CDR2 SNEGSKA (reference sequence). The trim removed 6 bases at V and 6 bases at J, leaving 12 bases unmatched. The CDR3: CSAPGTSGRAVADTQYF. DNA of the CDR3: TGCAGTGCCCCCGGGACTAGCGGGAGGGCCGTTGCTGATACGCAGTATTTT.

This clonotype turned up a few times. The V and J genes are TRBV12-3 or TRBV12-4 and TRBJ2-3; D gene ambiguous. Deletions cut 6 bases from V and 4 bases from J, with 17 bases between. The CDR3 totals 15 residues. CDR3 coding DNA: TGTGCCAGCAGCCCCCGGTTGGGGTCCCCAGATACGCAGTATTTT. Its protein is CASSPRLGSPDTQYF.

This clonotype was seen many times. The chain employs TRBV27 and TRBJ2-2; 8 bases are shared with TRBD2. CDR3 length: 15 residues. Germline V lookup: CDR1 MNHEY, CDR2 SMNVEV (reference sequence). V gave up 8 bases and J gave up 4 bases; unmatched junction bases: 9. This chain's CDR3 is CASRLAGWSTGELFF. CDR3 DNA: TGTGCCAGCCGATTAGCGGGGTGGTCCACCGGGGAGCTGTTTTTT.

This clonotype was found many times. The rearrangement joins TRBV29-1 to TRBJ2-1; a weak D match, TRBD2 (5 bases). The V end lost 7 bases, the J end lost 0 bases, and 7 bases lay between the germline ends. This CDR3 spans 12 amino acids. Germline loops: CDR1 SQVTM, CDR2 ANQGSEA. DNA of the CDR3: TGCAGCGGCCGGGACTCCTACAATGAGCAGTTCTTC. Protein product: CSGRDSYNEQFF.

To note about this clonotype: Since a much larger clone is just one base distant, this may be a read error. J is TRBJ2-4 and V is TRBV28, with unresolved D. Germline assignment: CDR1 MDHEN and CDR2 SYDVKM. The CDR3 sequence is 14 residues long. The CDR3 sequence is CGSSSSRVVNIQYF. The CDR3 DNA follows: TGTGGCAGCAGTTCATCTAGGGTGGTGAACATTCAGTACTTC. Based on the CDR3 plus reference TRBV28 and TRBJ2-4, the full variable domain is DVKVTQSSRYLVKRTGEKVFLECVQDMDHENMFWYRQDPGLGLRLIYFSYDVKMKEKGDIPEGYSVSREKKERFSLILESASTNQTSMYLCGSSSSRVVNIQYFGAGTRLSVL.

This clonotype was observed many times. The chain links TRBV4-1 to TRBJ2-7; the D is unclear. V lost 4 bases, J lost 1 base, and 14 bases lay in between. The CDR3 totals 15 residues. Germline CDR1 MGHRA, CDR2 YSYEKL. This chain's CDR3 is CASSLASDLSYEQYF. The CDR3 DNA reads as TGCGCCAGCAGCCTTGCTTCCGACCTTTCCTACGAGCAGTACTTC.

The chain joins TRBV20-1 to TRBJ2-1; D not resolved. V was cut by 2 bases and J by 8 bases, with 4 bases left in between. Germline V lookup: CDR1 DFQATT, CDR2 SNEGSKA (reference sequence). The CDR3 loop spans 10 amino acids. CDR3 sequence reads: CSARSHEQFF. As DNA, the CDR3 is TGCAGTGCTAGAAGTCATGAGCAGTTCTTC.

This sequence joins TRBV5-1 and TRBJ2-7, with D possibly being TRBD2 (6 bases). The CDR3 has 18 residues. CDR1 and CDR2 (germline): SGHRS, YFSETQ. V gave up 3 bases and J gave up 3 bases, with 25 bases separating them. The CDR3 DNA sequence: TGCGCCAGCAGCTCTACTGGGACTTGGGTGGGACGCCTCTACGAGCAGTACTTC. Its protein product is CASSSTGTWVGRLYEQYF.

This clonotype was detected many times. This chain uses TRBV20-1 with TRBJ2-5; D might be TRBD2 (5 bases). The CDR3 contains 17 residues. Germline lookup yields CDR1 DFQATT and CDR2 SNEGSKA (reference sequence). V was trimmed by 2 bases and J by 5 bases, leaving 24 bases between them. CDR3 region: CSARLIGLREYAETQYF. CDR3 DNA: TGCAGTGCTAGACTCATCGGGCTTCGGGAATACGCGGAGACCCAGTACTTC.

This clonotype was detected only a few times. The V call is TRBV2, the J call TRBJ2-2; D possibly matches TRBD1 or TRBD2 (5 bases each). Looked up from germline, CDR1 is SNHLY and CDR2 is FYNNEI. The CDR3 consists of 17 residues. The ends were cut back, 6 bases at V and 4 bases at J, with 21 bases in the middle. The CDR3 region is CASSDDGATGVTGELFF. The DNA of the CDR3 is TGTGCCAGCAGCGACGACGGGGCGACCGGGGTCACCGGGGAGCTGTTTTTT.

V is TRBV2 and J is TRBJ2-1, with D possibly being TRBD1 (6 bases). This CDR3 comprises 13 residues. From germline, CDR1 is SNHLY and CDR2 FYNNEI. V was shortened by 5 bases and J by 6 bases, with 11 bases between the two germline ends. The CDR3 sequence: CASSFIGGNEQFF. The CDR3 bases are TGTGCCAGCAGTTTTATAGGGGGCAATGAGCAGTTCTTC.

Notes on this clonotype: This may be a read error, as it is one base from a much larger clone. The J gene is TRBJ2-2, the V gene TRBV5-1; D possibly corresponds to TRBD2 (5 bases). This CDR3 has 14 amino acids. The germline CDR1 and CDR2 sequences are SGHRS and YFSETQ. The CDR3 DNA sequence: TGCGCCAGCAGCACCGGACTGAACTCCGGGGAGCTGTTTTTT. Amino acid sequence: CASSTGLNSGELFF.

The J gene is TRBJ2-3, the V gene TRBV5-1; 14 bases agree with TRBD2. There are 19 residues in the CDR3. Germline values: CDR1 SGHRS, CDR2 YFSETQ. V lost 3 bases, J lost 0 bases, and 9 bases stayed unmatched. The CDR3 protein is CASSWRTSGGFSSTDTQYF. The CDR3 DNA sequence: TGCGCCAGCAGCTGGCGGACTAGCGGGGGGTTTTCTAGCACAGATACGCAGTATTTT.

The chain has TRBV5-1 and TRBJ2-5; D is uncertain. Trimming pared 0 bases from V and 3 bases from J, leaving 9 bases between. The CDR3 extends over 14 amino acids. Germline loops: CDR1 SGHRS, CDR2 YFSETQ. Here the CDR3 DNA reads TGCGCCAGCAGCTTGGGGAACAAAGAAGAGACCCAGTACTTC. It specifies CASSLGNKEETQYF.

This clonotype was detected many times. V and J are TRBV20-1 and TRBJ1-4; no definite D call. This CDR3 region has 12 residues. Trimming cost V 5 bases and J 8 bases, with 12 bases left between them. CDR1 is DFQATT and CDR2 is SNEGSKA in the germline V gene (reference sequence). CDR3 DNA: TGCAGTGCTCCAAAGTACGGGGAAAAACTGTTTTTT. Translated, it gives CSAPKYGEKLFF.

V and J are TRBV11-1 and TRBJ2-3; perhaps TRBD1 as D (6 bases). Germline assignment: CDR1 SGHAT and CDR2 FQDESV (reference sequence). The CDR3 sequence is 15 residues long. V was shortened by 3 bases and J by 6 bases, with 16 bases between the two germline ends. CDR3 sequence: CASSFGGQAADTQYF. In DNA, the CDR3 is TGTGCCAGCAGCTTTGGGGGCCAAGCAGCGGATACGCAGTATTTT.

The rearrangement joins TRBV19 to TRBJ2-1; TRBD2 is a possible D gene (6 bases). The CDR3 sequence is 14 residues long. Germline-derived CDR1 and CDR2 are LNHDA and SQIVND (reference sequence). Trimming cost V 2 bases and J 10 bases, with 15 bases left between them. The CDR3 DNA reads as TGTGCCAGTAGTATAACTGGGCTGGGGGGAGAGCAGTTCTTC. It is translated as CASSITGLGGEQFF.

Many counts were recorded for this clonotype. The chain links TRBV7-2 to TRBJ1-1, with D possibly TRBD1 on 6 matching bases. V was shortened by 5 bases and J by 4 bases, with 17 bases between the two germline ends. In germline, CDR1 is SGHTA, CDR2 FQGNSA. The length of the CDR3 is 15 residues. CDR3 protein: CASSPHREGGTEAFF. The CDR3 DNA follows: TGTGCCAGCAGCCCACACAGGGAAGGAGGCACTGAAGCTTTCTTT.

This sequence joins TRBV5-4 and TRBJ2-3, with D tentatively TRBD2 (5 bases). Trimming left V 1 base short and J 2 bases short, with 11 bases between. Germline CDR1 SGHNT, CDR2 YYREEE (reference sequence). This CDR3 region has 15 residues. The DNA of the CDR3 is TGTGCCAGCAGCTTGAGTCTAGCCCCCACAGATACGCAGTATTTT. This gives the protein CASSLSLAPTDTQYF.

The V call is TRBV28, the J call TRBJ2-7; weak D call: TRBD1 (5 bases). CDR1 is MDHEN and CDR2 is SYDVKM in the germline V gene. Trimming left V 6 bases short and J 2 bases short, with 14 bases between. CDR3 length: 14 residues. The CDR3 here is CASSPIRAPYEQYF. DNA for the CDR3: TGTGCCAGCAGCCCGATCAGGGCCCCCTACGAGCAGTACTTC. The full variable domain, completed using reference TRBV28 and TRBJ2-7, is DVKVTQSSRYLVKRTGEKVFLECVQDMDHENMFWYRQDPGLGLRLIYFSYDVKMKEKGDIPEGYSVSREKKERFSLILESASTNQTSMYLCASSPIRAPYEQYFGPGTRLTVT.

This clonotype was detected ten times or more. The chain employs TRBV20-1 and TRBJ2-7; 9 nucleotides line up with TRBD2. This CDR3 region has 13 residues. V lost 3 bases to trimming and J lost 5 bases; unmatched junction nucleotides: 5. CDR1 is DFQATT and CDR2 is SNEGSKA in the germline V gene (reference sequence). CDR3: CSARPSGINEQYF. CDR3 sequence (DNA): TGCAGTGCTAGGCCTAGCGGGATAAACGAGCAGTACTTC.

This clonotype occurred a few times. The V and J genes are TRBV27 and TRBJ2-3; possible D gene TRBD2, 5 bases. Germline CDR1 reads MNHEY; CDR2 reads SMNVEV (reference sequence). Between the trimmed V and J ends, which lost 10 bases and 6 bases, there was a span of 14 bases. The CDR3 length is 12 residues. The CDR3 reads CATSGGLDTQYF. The CDR3 nucleotides read TGTGCCACCAGCGGCGGCTTGGATACGCAGTATTTT.

This CDR3 is CASRPGLGTGEQYF. DNA for the CDR3: TGTGCCAGCAGGCCGGGACTTGGGACTGGCGAGCAGTACTTC. The V call is TRBV27, the J call TRBJ2-7; a possible D gene is TRBD2 (6 bases). Per germline, CDR1 MNHEY and CDR2 SMNVEV (reference sequence). V lost 6 bases and J 6 bases, leaving 18 bases between the germline ends. The CDR3 loop spans 14 amino acids.